This T cell receptor (beta chain) was obtained from a study of blood T cell repertoires in COVID-19. Study background: Material from acute and convalescent COVID-19 was sourced from the United States, Italy and Spain. PBMCs, B-cell-depleted T cells, or T cells were the source of the cDNA or gDNA that made up the material.

With respect to this clone: The germline gene is not matched at one end of the junction; a read error may be the cause.

The germline V gene has CDR1 SSHAT and CDR2 FNYEAQ (reference sequence). This CDR3 has 14 amino acids. Original data processing: Researchers report that nucleated cell counts were estimated from reference gene primer amplification. Profiled with immunoSEQ multiplex PCR; TCRdb holds only in-frame clones, not every one. That table supplies the V and J calls and clone size; D and trimming were determined from the DNA. Seen here are around 250,000 clones, 86% observed once, and the top ten hold under 2%. The receptor's source is a woman between 55 and 75 years old who had recovered from COVID-19. The chain carries TRBV7-7 and TRBJ2-5, with D perhaps TRBD2 (5 bases). What was sequenced was peripheral blood. The CDR3 protein is CASSLGLLPRAQYF. Written as DNA, the CDR3 is TGTGCTAGCAGCTTAGGCCTCTTGCCGCGGGCCCAGTACTTC.